These 19 T cell receptor beta chains were sequenced from one sample in a study of shared clonotypes between healthy human individuals. Produced via immunoSEQ multiplex PCR; TCRdb's table is partial and in-frame only. The sample shows about 820,000 clones, roughly 92% of them seen only once. Naivety among CD8 cells was defined by CD45RO negativity and positive CCR7 selection, thereby excluding terminally differentiated effector memory CD45RA+ cells. Material: naive CD8+ T cells sorted from blood. The receptors originated from a young man in good health.

The rearrangement joins TRBV6-5 to TRBJ1-1; TRBD1 is a possible D gene (5 bases). V lost 8 bases to trimming and J lost 4 bases, with 20 bases between them. CDR1 is MNHEY, CDR2 SVGAGI, per germline. The CDR3 contains 15 residues. The CDR3 DNA follows: TGTGCCAGCCACCTAGTGGGAAGCCAGGGCACTGAAGCTTTCTTT. Amino acid sequence: CASHLVGSQGTEAFF.

The rearrangement links TRBV7-2 to TRBJ2-7; 11 positions agree with TRBD2. V was pared by 5 bases and J by 2 bases, with 2 bases of the junction left unmatched. The CDR3 totals 14 residues. Per germline, CDR1 SGHTA and CDR2 FQGNSA. CDR3 sequence: CASSPSGRTYEQYF. DNA of the CDR3: TGTGCCAGCAGCCCTAGCGGGAGGACCTACGAGCAGTACTTC.

Worth noting for this clone: Other DNA sequences in the sample encode the same CDR3. The V and J genes are TRBV19 and TRBJ2-7; D possibly corresponds to TRBD2 (5 bases). The V gene lost 1 base and the J gene lost 4 bases, with 8 bases spanning the gap. Germline-derived CDR1 and CDR2 are LNHDA and SQIVND (reference sequence). CDR3 length: 13 amino acids. The CDR3 nucleotides read TGTGCCAGTAGTATAGGGACTGGGTACGAGCAGTACTTC. Translated: CASSIGTGYEQYF.

This clone was seen ten or more times. The V call is TRBV6-1, the J call TRBJ2-1; 9 bases agree with TRBD2. The CDR3 has 16 residues. The ends lost 4 bases at V and 2 bases at J; junction bases unmatched: 6. CDR1 and CDR2 (germline): MNHNS, SASEGT. CDR3 sequence reads: CASSVLAGTPYNEQFF. In DNA form, the CDR3 reads TGTGCCAGCAGTGTGCTAGCGGGGACCCCCTACAATGAGCAGTTCTTC.

This sequence joins TRBV7-9 and TRBJ2-7, with D uncertain. V lost 0 bases, J lost 4 bases, and 10 bases lay in between. The CDR3 totals 14 residues. Per germline, CDR1 SEHNR and CDR2 FQNEAQ (reference sequence). CDR3 DNA: TGTGCCAGCAGCTTAGCTAGATCACGATACGAGCAGTACTTC. This encodes CASSLARSRYEQYF.

The rearrangement links TRBV10-2 to TRBJ2-7; TRBD1 matches at 9 bases. CDR1 and CDR2 from the germline V gene are WSHSY and SAAADI. CDR3 length equals 13 residues. With 3 bases clipped from V and 6 bases from J, the junction kept 3 bases outside the gene matches. The CDR3 is CASSEQGASEQYF. CDR3 in DNA: TGCGCCAGCAGTGAACAGGGGGCCTCCGAGCAGTACTTC.

The chain carries TRBV9 and TRBJ2-7; 11 bases align to TRBD2. The CDR3 spans 14 residues. The V segment lost 4 bases and the J segment 3 bases; nucleotides outside the gene matches: 3. Germline CDR1 is SGDLS and CDR2 is YYNGEE. The CDR3 DNA is TGTGCCAGCAGCCTACTAGCGGGGGACTACGAGCAGTACTTC. This encodes CASSLLAGDYEQYF.

V and J are TRBV10-3 and TRBJ2-1, with D maybe TRBD2 (6 bases). The germline CDR1 and CDR2 sequences are ENHRY and SYGVKD. V lost 6 bases and J 10 bases, leaving 25 bases between the germline ends. This CDR3 has 16 amino acids. The CDR3 spells CAISDPRESPVREQFF. The CDR3 DNA sequence: TGTGCCATCAGCGATCCTCGGGAGTCCCCCGTCAGGGAGCAGTTCTTC.

The count of this clone is one. Other nucleotide sequences in the sample specify the same CDR3. The rearrangement joins TRBV5-1 to TRBJ2-7; 12 bases fit TRBD1. Germline loops: CDR1 SGHRS, CDR2 YFSETQ. J was trimmed by 1 base and V by 4 bases; bases with no gene match: 3. The CDR3 length is 15 residues. The DNA of the CDR3 is TGCGCCAGCAGCCAGGGACAGGGGGCATCCTACGAGCAGTACTTC. Its translation is CASSQGQGASYEQYF.

This chain connects TRBV7-9 to TRBJ1-1; 11 nucleotides agree with TRBD1. CDR3 length equals 13 residues. Per the germline V gene, CDR1 is SEHNR and CDR2 is FQNEAQ (reference sequence). V lost 6 bases to trimming and J lost 6 bases; unmatched junction nucleotides: 3. The CDR3 bases are TGTGCCAGCAGAGGACAGGGGGCCCCTGAAGCTTTCTTT. It translates to CASRGQGAPEAFF.

The rearrangement joins TRBV7-9 to TRBJ1-4, with D possibly TRBD1 on 5 matching bases. The CDR3 covers 15 residues. The germline CDR1 and CDR2 sequences are SEHNR and FQNEAQ (reference sequence). The germline V and J ends were trimmed by 5 bases and 2 bases, with 12 bases remaining between them. The CDR3 nucleotides read TGTGCCAGCAGCCCCAGGGAGTTTACTAATGAAAAACTGTTTTTT. It yields the protein CASSPREFTNEKLFF.

Worth noting for this clone: Other DNA sequences from this sample encode an identical CDR3 as well. The V gene is TRBV27, the J gene TRBJ2-7; 11 bases align to TRBD2. Trimming cost V 3 bases and J 0 bases; bases outside gene matches: 4. The CDR3 runs 16 residues. Germline V gene lookup returns CDR1 MNHEY and CDR2 SMNVEV (reference sequence). CDR3 sequence reads: CASSLEGTSGSYEQYF. The CDR3 DNA reads TGTGCCAGCAGTTTGGAAGGGACTAGCGGCTCCTACGAGCAGTACTTC.

V usage is TRBV4-1 and J usage is TRBJ2-5, with unresolved D. Germline V gene lookup returns CDR1 MGHRA and CDR2 YSYEKL. V gave up 0 bases and J gave up 5 bases, with 13 bases separating them. This CDR3 is built from 15 residues. CDR3 residues: CASSQEGSQQETQYF. Here the CDR3 DNA reads TGCGCCAGCAGCCAAGAAGGGTCCCAGCAGGAGACCCAGTACTTC.

The J gene is TRBJ1-5, the V gene TRBV6-5; D not resolved. This CDR3 is built from 14 residues. Trimming shortened V by 2 bases and J by 4 bases, and 9 bases separated the two germline ends. The germline CDR1 and CDR2 sequences are MNHEY and SVGAGI. The CDR3 region is CASSYTDGNQPQHF. Here the CDR3 DNA reads TGTGCCAGCAGTTACACGGACGGGAATCAGCCCCAGCATTTT.

This chain joins TRBV4-1 and TRBJ1-1; D is unclear. V gave up 8 bases and J gave up 7 bases, with 26 bases separating them. This CDR3 is 16 amino acids long. CDR1 and CDR2 from the germline V gene are MGHRA and YSYEKL. The DNA for the CDR3 is TGCGCCAGCCGTGCTGAGGTGGGGATATACGCCTATGAAGCTTTCTTT. Amino acid sequence: CASRAEVGIYAYEAFF.

The J gene is TRBJ2-7, the V gene TRBV28; D not certain. V was clipped by 8 bases and J by 0 bases, with 8 bases between them. The CDR3 loop spans 12 amino acids. CDR1 is MDHEN and CDR2 is SYDVKM in the germline V gene. This CDR3 is CASGSNSYEQYF. CDR3 sequence (DNA): TGTGCCAGCGGGTCCAACTCCTACGAGCAGTACTTC.

The chain uses TRBV15 and TRBJ2-1, with 9 bases lining up with TRBD1. From germline, CDR1 is LNHNV and CDR2 YYDKDF (reference sequence). This CDR3 has 15 residues. V dropped 8 bases and J dropped 9; count of bases not matched to a gene: 14. This chain's CDR3 is CATQARTGALSEQFF. The DNA of the CDR3 is TGTGCCACCCAGGCACGGACAGGGGCTCTGAGTGAGCAGTTCTTC.

This chain joins TRBV18 and TRBJ1-1, with a possible D match to TRBD1 (5 bases). V was cut by 3 bases and J by 0 bases, with 17 bases left in between. Germline CDR1 is KGHSH and CDR2 is LQKENI. This CDR3 is 17 amino acids long. The CDR3 bases are TGTGCCAGCTCACCGGAAATGATCGACAGCATGAACACTGAAGCTTTCTTT. This translates into CASSPEMIDSMNTEAFF.

The V and J genes are TRBV6-5 and TRBJ2-1, with 7 bases fitting TRBD2. V dropped 4 bases and J dropped 6; count of bases not matched to a gene: 9. Germline-derived CDR1 and CDR2 are MNHEY and SVGAGI. The CDR3 sequence is 15 residues long. This CDR3 reads CASSFLAEGVNEQFF. The CDR3 region has the DNA TGTGCCAGCAGTTTCCTAGCGGAGGGCGTCAATGAGCAGTTCTTC.